The clone carrying this T cell receptor (beta chain) occurred once. Its specificity is unknown. These data come from a study of cytomegalovirus exposure and HLA in healthy donors. Overall study findings and caveats: Common viral pathogens were later found to be apparently linked to several of the most significant clusters.

The PCR employed 60 Vbeta primers together with 13 Jbeta primers. Clones were sequenced by immunoSEQ multiplex PCR, and TCRdb holds only the in-frame ones, with some missing. The table records roughly 200,000 clones, 70% to 85% of them present only once. The receptor was derived from a man in his forties or fifties in good health and CMV-seronegative. Sequenced: PBMCs.

CDR3 DNA sequence: TGCAGCGTTGTTTCCGGGGGGAACACTGAAGCTTTCTTT. As protein: CSVVSGGNTEAFF. The rearrangement uses TRBV29-1 and TRBJ1-1; D perhaps matches TRBD1 (5 bases). The CDR3 contains 13 residues. V was cut by 4 bases and J by 1 base, with 10 bases left in between. In germline, CDR1 is SQVTM, CDR2 ANQGSEA.